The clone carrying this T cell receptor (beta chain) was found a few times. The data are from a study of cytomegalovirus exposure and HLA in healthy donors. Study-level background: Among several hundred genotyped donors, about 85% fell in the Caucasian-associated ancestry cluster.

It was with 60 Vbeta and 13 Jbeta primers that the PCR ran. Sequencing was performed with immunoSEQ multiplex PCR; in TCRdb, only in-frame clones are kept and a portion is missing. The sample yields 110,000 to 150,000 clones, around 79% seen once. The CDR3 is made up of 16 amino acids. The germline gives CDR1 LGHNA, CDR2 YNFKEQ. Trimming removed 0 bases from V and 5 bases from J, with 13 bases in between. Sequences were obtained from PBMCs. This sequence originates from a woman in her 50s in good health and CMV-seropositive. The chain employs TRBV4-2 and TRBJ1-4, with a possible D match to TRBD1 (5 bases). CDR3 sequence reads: CASSQDPQGRNEKLFF. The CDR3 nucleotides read TGTGCCAGCAGCCAAGATCCGCAGGGAAGAAATGAAAAACTGTTTTTT.